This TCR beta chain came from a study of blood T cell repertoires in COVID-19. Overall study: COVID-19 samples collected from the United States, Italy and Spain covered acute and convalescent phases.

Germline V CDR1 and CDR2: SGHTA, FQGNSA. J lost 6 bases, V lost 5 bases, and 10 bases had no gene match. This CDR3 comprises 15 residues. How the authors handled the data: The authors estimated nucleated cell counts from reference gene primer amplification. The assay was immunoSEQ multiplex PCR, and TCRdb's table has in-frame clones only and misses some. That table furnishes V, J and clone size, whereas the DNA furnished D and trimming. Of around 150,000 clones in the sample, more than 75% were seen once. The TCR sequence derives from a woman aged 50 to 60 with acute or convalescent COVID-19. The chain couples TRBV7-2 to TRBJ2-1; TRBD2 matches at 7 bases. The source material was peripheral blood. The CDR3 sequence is CASSPTWAGVNEQFF. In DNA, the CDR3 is TGTGCCAGCAGCCCCACCTGGGCGGGGGTCAATGAGCAGTTCTTC. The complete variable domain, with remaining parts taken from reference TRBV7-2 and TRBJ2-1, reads GAGVSQSPSNKVTEKGKDVELRCDPISGHTALYWYRQSLGQGLEFLIYFQGNSAPDKSGLPSDRFSAERTGGSVSTLTIQRTQQEDSAVYLCASSPTWAGVNEQFFGPGTRLTVL.